The clone carrying this T cell receptor beta chain was recorded once. Trimming stripped 4 bases from V and 4 bases from J, with 5 bases between. The CDR3 contains 12 residues. CDR1 MDHEN and CDR2 SYDVKM come from the germline V gene. The age range of participants was about 18 to 95 years, with residence in about two dozen US areas. Resolution of symptoms, clearance, or two negative PCRs was present in recovered Cohort 3 donors. This specimen comes from a study of blood T cell repertoires in COVID-19. Whole-study context: Acute-phase and convalescent COVID-19 samples originated in the United States, Italy and Spain.

As processed by the authors: Amplification from reference gene primers served as the basis for estimated nucleated cell counts. Libraries were prepared by immunoSEQ multiplex PCR; TCRdb keeps only in-frame clonotypes and omits some of them. That table is the source of V, J and clone size, and D and trimming were worked out from the DNA. In the table there are roughly 160,000 clones, approximately 80% of which are singletons. The clonotype originates from a man aged 45-65 years who had recovered from COVID-19. The sample comprised PBMCs or T cells enriched from blood (not recorded which). The chain carries TRBV28 and TRBJ2-1; no reliable D call. This chain's CDR3 is CASSSIYNEQFF. DNA of the CDR3: TGTGCCAGCAGTTCTATATACAATGAGCAGTTCTTC.